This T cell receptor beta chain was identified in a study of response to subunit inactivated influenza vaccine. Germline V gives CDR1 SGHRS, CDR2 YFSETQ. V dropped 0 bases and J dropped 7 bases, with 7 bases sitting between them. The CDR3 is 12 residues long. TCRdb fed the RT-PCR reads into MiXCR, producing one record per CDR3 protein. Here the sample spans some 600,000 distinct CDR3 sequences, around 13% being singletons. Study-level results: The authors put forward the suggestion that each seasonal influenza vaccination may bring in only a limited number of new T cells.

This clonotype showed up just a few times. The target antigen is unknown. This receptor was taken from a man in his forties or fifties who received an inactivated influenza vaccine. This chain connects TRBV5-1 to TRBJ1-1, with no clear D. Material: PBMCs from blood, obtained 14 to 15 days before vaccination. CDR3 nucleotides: TGCGCCAGCAGCTTGGAATTCGGTGAAGCTTTCTTT. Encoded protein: CASSLEFGEAFF.